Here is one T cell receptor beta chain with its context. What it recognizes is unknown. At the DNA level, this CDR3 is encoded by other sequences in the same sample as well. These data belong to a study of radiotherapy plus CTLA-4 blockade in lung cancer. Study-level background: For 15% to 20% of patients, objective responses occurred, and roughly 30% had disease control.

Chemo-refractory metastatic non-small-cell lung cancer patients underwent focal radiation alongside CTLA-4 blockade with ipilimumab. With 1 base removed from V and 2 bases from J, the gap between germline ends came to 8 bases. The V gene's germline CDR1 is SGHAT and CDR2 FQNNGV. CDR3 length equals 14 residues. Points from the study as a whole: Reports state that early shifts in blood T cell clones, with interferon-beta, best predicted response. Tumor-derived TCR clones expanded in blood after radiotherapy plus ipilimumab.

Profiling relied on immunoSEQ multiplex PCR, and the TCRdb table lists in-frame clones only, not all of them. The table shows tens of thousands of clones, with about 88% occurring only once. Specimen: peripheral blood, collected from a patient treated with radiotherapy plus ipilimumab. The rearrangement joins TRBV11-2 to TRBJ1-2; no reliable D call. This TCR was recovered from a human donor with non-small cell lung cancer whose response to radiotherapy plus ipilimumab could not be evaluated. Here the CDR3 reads CASSLGAGNYGYTF. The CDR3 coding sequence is TGTGCCAGCAGCTTAGGGGCGGGAAACTATGGCTACACCTTC.